Listed below are T cell receptor beta chains from one sample, sequenced in a study of cytomegalovirus exposure and HLA in healthy donors. Data came from immunoSEQ multiplex PCR; TCRdb stores just in-frame clones and leaves some out. The sample consists of about 190,000 clones, roughly four fifths of them appearing once. The sequenced material came from PBMCs. These receptors were collected from a woman in her twenties or thirties in good health and CMV-seronegative. CDR3s include the opening cysteine and the closing phenylalanine or tryptophan. A D gene is named only where the DNA matches it firmly. Clone sizes are given selectively: once, few, many, or a class where the clone is expanded.

cdr3_length clone_size j_call v_call d_call cdr3_nt cdr3_aa
16 NA TRBJ1-4 TRBV4-1 TRBD1 TGCGCCAGCAGCCAAGCACAGGGGTCTACTAATGAAAAACTGTTTTTT CASSQAQGSTNEKLFF
13 NA TRBJ1-2 TRBV14 NA TGTGCCAGCAGTCTTGGGGGGGTCTATGGCTACACCTTC CASSLGGVYGYTF
18 few TRBJ2-4 TRBV4-1 NA TGCGCCAGCAGCCAAAGGCCGGACAGAATTCTAGCCAAAAACATTCAGTACTTC CASSQRPDRILAKNIQYF
11 NA TRBJ2-1 TRBV7-9 NA TGTTCCAGCAGCCCGGGACTGGGTCGCTTCTTC CSSSPGLGRFF
13 NA TRBJ2-3 TRBV19 NA TGTGCCAGCACCACCAGGAGCACAGATACGCAGTATTTT CASTTRSTDTQYF
14 once TRBJ2-1 TRBV7-9 TRBD2 TGTGCCAGCAGCACGACTAGCGGTTACAATGAGCAGTTCTTC CASSTTSGYNEQFF
14 NA TRBJ1-4 TRBV19 NA TGTGCCAGTAACCAGGGGCATCTAAATGAAAAACTGTTTTTT CASNQGHLNEKLFF
12 once TRBJ2-1 TRBV6-1 NA TGTGCCAGCAGGGCTTCCTACAATGAGCAGTTCTTC CASRASYNEQFF
16 NA TRBJ2-2 TRBV6-1 NA TGTGCCAGCAGTGACGACCCGGGACATTCCACCGGGGAGCTGTTTTTT CASSDDPGHSTGELFF
14 few TRBJ2-5 TRBV18 NA TGTGCCAGCTCACCACGGACAGACCAAGAGACCCAGTACTTC CASSPRTDQETQYF
17 NA TRBJ2-2 TRBV4-3 TRBD2 TGCGCCAGCAGCCAACAAGCGGGAGGGCGGGGCACCGGGGAGCTGTTTTTT CASSQQAGGRGTGELFF
12 few TRBJ1-6 TRBV25-1 NA TGTGCCAGCAGGCGGGGAAATTCACCCCTCCACTTT CASRRGNSPLHF
19 NA TRBJ2-7 TRBV7-9 TRBD2 TGTGCCAGCAGCTCAGGATCCTCCGGGACTAGCGGCGTGTATAGGGAGCAGTACTTC CASSSGSSGTSGVYREQYF
15 NA TRBJ1-1 TRBV10-2 NA TGCGCCAGCAGTGAGTCGGGCAGTCGGAACACTGAAGCTTTCTTT CASSESGSRNTEAFF
16 NA TRBJ2-7 TRBV30 NA TGTGCCTGGAGTGTATCAGGGCACCCCAGGGCTTACGAGCAGTACTTC CAWSVSGHPRAYEQYF
14 NA TRBJ2-1 TRBV4-3 NA TGCGCCAGCAGCCAAGAATCGGGGAGAAATGAGCAGTTCTTC CASSQESGRNEQFF
14 NA TRBJ2-7 TRBV5-6 NA TGTGCCAGCAGCTCTCTCGAGGGAGATCCTGAGCAGTACTTC CASSSLEGDPEQYF
16 NA TRBJ2-1 TRBV2 TRBD2 TGTGCCAGCAGAACCGGAGGTCTAGCGGGAGTGGGTGAGCAGTTCTTC CASRTGGLAGVGEQFF
15 few TRBJ1-5 TRBV28 NA TGTGCCAGCAGTTTCTCCGGGGGTGGCAATCAGCCCCAGCATTTT CASSFSGGGNQPQHF
16 few TRBJ1-5 TRBV28 NA TGTGCCAGCATCAGTGTCAGGGCGGTTGGCAATCAGCCCCAGCATTTT CASISVRAVGNQPQHF
16 NA TRBJ1-3 TRBV25-1 NA TGTGCCAGCAGTGAAGCATTGAGGTCGTCTGGAAACACCATATATTTT CASSEALRSSGNTIYF
16 NA TRBJ2-1 TRBV4-3 TRBD2 TGCGCCAGCAGCCAAGCTCGAGGGGCGGGAGCGGGTGAGCAGTTCTTC CASSQARGAGAGEQFF
13 NA TRBJ2-4 TRBV14 TRBD1 TGTGCCAGCAGCCAAGAAGGGGGCTACATTCAGTACTTC CASSQEGGYIQYF
17 NA TRBJ2-7 TRBV28 NA TGTGCCAGCAGTAGGGACCCGAGGGGGCTAGCGACCTACGAGCAGTACTTC CASSRDPRGLATYEQYF
12 NA TRBJ2-1 TRBV10-1 NA TGCGCCAGCAGTGAGCCTAACAATGAGCAGTTCTTC CASSEPNNEQFF
13 NA TRBJ2-1 TRBV29-1 TRBD2 TGCAGCGTTGAAGTAGCGGGAGGCGGTGAGCAGTTCTTC CSVEVAGGGEQFF
19 NA TRBJ2-4 TRBV7-9 TRBD1 TGTGCCAGCAGCTTAGAGGGGACAGGGACTTTACTAGCCAAAAACATTCAGTACTTC CASSLEGTGTLLAKNIQYF
15 NA TRBJ1-2 TRBV5-1 TRBD1 TGCGCCAGCAGCTCGGAGGGGACAGAAAGTTATGGCTACACCTTC CASSSEGTESYGYTF
17 NA TRBJ2-3 TRBV28 TRBD2 TGTGCCAGCAGCGGGCCTACTAGCGGGAAGATCACAGATACGCAGTATTTT CASSGPTSGKITDTQYF
16 NA TRBJ1-1 TRBV28 TRBD1 TGTGCCAGCAGTTCGCAGGGGACAGGGGATGGCACTGAAGCTTTCTTT CASSSQGTGDGTEAFF
16 once TRBJ2-1 TRBV25-1 TRBD1 TGTGCCAGCAGGGAGGACAGGGGGCGTGGGGACAATGAGCAGTTCTTC CASREDRGRGDNEQFF
11 NA TRBJ2-7 TRBV28 NA TGTGCCAGCGTAAGCGGCTACGAGCAGTACTTC CASVSGYEQYF
15 NA TRBJ2-4 TRBV28 TRBD2 TGTGCCAGCACCATTGGGACTAGCGGGGAAAACATTCAGTACTTC CASTIGTSGENIQYF
18 once TRBJ2-5 TRBV7-8 NA TGTGCCAGCAGCTTAACAGTGGGGCGGACGGTCAACCAAGAGACCCAGTACTTC CASSLTVGRTVNQETQYF
18 NA TRBJ1-3 TRBV7-9 TRBD1 TGTGCCAGCAGCGGAATATTCGACAGGGGGCTGGCTGGAAACACCATATATTTT CASSGIFDRGLAGNTIYF
15 few TRBJ1-5 TRBV27 TRBD1 TGTGCCAGCGGAGGCAGGGGGTATAGCAATCAGCCCCAGCATTTT CASGGRGYSNQPQHF
14 NA TRBJ2-7 TRBV5-1 TRBD2 TGCGCCAGCAGCTTTGGGGGGGGCTCCTACGAGCAGTACTTC CASSFGGGSYEQYF
14 NA TRBJ2-3 TRBV29-1 NA TGCAGTTTGACAAAAACAGGGTTTGGAGATACGCAGTATTTT CSLTKTGFGDTQYF
16 few TRBJ2-5 TRBV4-2 NA TGTGCCAGCAGCCAAGATTCCTTGGGCAGGGAAGAGACCCAGTACTTC CASSQDSLGREETQYF
15 NA TRBJ2-3 TRBV5-1 TRBD2 TGCGCCAGCAGCTTCGGGACTAGCGGCACAGATACGCAGTATTTT CASSFGTSGTDTQYF
16 NA TRBJ2-1 TRBV11-2 TRBD1 TGTGCCAGCAGCTCCCTTAGGGGACAGGGGGTCATTGAGCAGTTCTTC CASSSLRGQGVIEQFF
15 NA TRBJ2-1 TRBV19 TRBD2 TGTGCCAGTAGTATCATAGCGGGAGGGCCGGGTGAGCAGTTCTTC CASSIIAGGPGEQFF
16 NA TRBJ2-4 TRBV5-1 NA TGCGCCAGCAGCCGTGACCCTTCTAGGGGGGGAAACAGTCAGTACTTC CASSRDPSRGGNSQYF
15 once TRBJ1-6 TRBV10-3 TRBD1 TGTGCCATCGGGACAGGGGACGAAATAGGGGCACCCCTCCACTTT CAIGTGDEIGAPLHF
16 NA TRBJ2-2 TRBV7-9 NA TGTGCCAGCAGCCGTTACGGACAGTTGAACACCGGGGAGCTGTTTTTT CASSRYGQLNTGELFF
15 NA TRBJ1-4 TRBV28 TRBD1 TGTGCCAGCAGTCTAGGGGGACAGGGTAGTGAAAAACTGTTTTTT CASSLGGQGSEKLFF
15 once TRBJ1-1 TRBV18 TRBD1 TGTGCCAGCTCACCTCCGGGACAGCTGAACACTGAAGCTTTCTTT CASSPPGQLNTEAFF
11 NA TRBJ1-1 TRBV28 NA TGTGCCAGCAGCCTCTCGCGTGAAGCTTTCTTT CASSLSREAFF
13 NA TRBJ2-5 TRBV2 TRBD2 TGTGCCAGCAGTGACGGGGGGGAAGAGACCCAGTACTTC CASSDGGEETQYF
13 NA TRBJ2-5 TRBV30 NA TGTGCCTGGAGTGTACAGACTAAAGAGACCCAGTACTTC CAWSVQTKETQYF
15 NA TRBJ2-7 TRBV5-4 NA TGTGCCAGCAGCTTGGGATTGACAAACGGCTACGAGCAGTACTTC CASSLGLTNGYEQYF
14 NA TRBJ2-5 TRBV28 NA TGTGCCAGCAGTTTATCTAGGTCTCAAGAGACCCAGTACTTC CASSLSRSQETQYF
17 NA TRBJ1-2 TRBV28 NA TGTGCCAGCAGTTTCCGCAGGCCGGCCTGGGGGGACTATGGCTACACCTTC CASSFRRPAWGDYGYTF
16 NA TRBJ2-5 TRBV11-2 TRBD1 TGTGCCAGCAGCTCCCACCAGACAGGGCTGGGACAGACCCAGTACTTC CASSSHQTGLGQTQYF